This entry concerns a single TCR beta chain. Antigen unknown. PCR primers comprised 60 Vbeta and 13 Jbeta primers. Methods used by the authors: Roughly 11 million shared chains were among about 80 million unique TCR beta chains counted in a later analysis. Libraries were prepared by immunoSEQ multiplex PCR; TCRdb keeps only in-frame clonotypes and omits some of them. V and J calls and clone size come straight from that table; D and trimming were deduced from the DNA. The sample records about 170,000 clones, approximately 80% being singletons. These data come from a study of cytomegalovirus exposure and HLA in healthy donors. V lost 4 bases, J lost 4 bases, and 5 bases stayed unmatched. The germline V gene has CDR1 LGHNA and CDR2 YSLEER. The CDR3 is 15 amino acids. Regarding the study as a whole: Accurate predictions that matched the HLA-A and HLA-B alleles of most subjects were reportedly made from TCR beta sequences. Clonal expansion, a later analysis showed, was greater in HLA-associated TCR beta chains than in equally common others.

The V call is TRBV4-3, the J call TRBJ1-3; 9 nucleotides line up with TRBD1. The origin of this receptor is a young woman in good health and CMV-seronegative. Sequenced input: PBMCs. CDR3 coding DNA: TGCGCCAGCAGCCCGCGGACAGGGGTCGGAAACACCATATATTTT. Translated, it gives CASSPRTGVGNTIYF.